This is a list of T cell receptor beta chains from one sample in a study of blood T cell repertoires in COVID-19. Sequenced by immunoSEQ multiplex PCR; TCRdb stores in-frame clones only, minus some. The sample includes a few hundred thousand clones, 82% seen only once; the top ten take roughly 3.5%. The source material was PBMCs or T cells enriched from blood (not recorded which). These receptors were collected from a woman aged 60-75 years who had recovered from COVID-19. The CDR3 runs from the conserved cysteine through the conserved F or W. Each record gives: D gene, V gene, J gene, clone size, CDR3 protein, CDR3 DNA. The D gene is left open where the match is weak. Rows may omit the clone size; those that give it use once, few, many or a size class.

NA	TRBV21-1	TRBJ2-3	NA	CASSKALEGGSTDTQYF	TGTGCCAGCAGCAAAGCGCTTGAGGGGGGGAGCACAGATACGCAGTATTTT
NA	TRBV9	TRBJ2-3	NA	CASSADPDSGTDTQYF	TGTGCCAGCAGCGCAGACCCGGACAGTGGCACAGATACGCAGTATTTT
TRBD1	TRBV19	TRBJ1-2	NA	CASSIPDRGTNYGYTF	TGTGCCAGTAGTATACCTGACAGGGGTACTAACTATGGCTACACCTTC
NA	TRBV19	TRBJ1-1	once	CASRFPGGSLATEAFF	TGTGCCAGTAGGTTCCCGGGGGGCTCGTTGGCCACTGAAGCTTTCTTT
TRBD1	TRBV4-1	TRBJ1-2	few	CASSPSGQGAMAYGYTF	TGCGCCAGCAGCCCATCGGGACAGGGGGCGATGGCCTATGGCTACACCTTC
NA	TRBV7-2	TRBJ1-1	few	CASSFGRTEAFF	TGTGCCAGCAGCTTTGGGAGGACTGAAGCTTTCTTT
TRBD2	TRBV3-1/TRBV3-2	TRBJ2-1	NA	CASSRGTSGRGSYNEQFF	TGTGCCAGCAGCCGGGGGACTAGCGGGCGTGGCTCCTACAATGAGCAGTTCTTC
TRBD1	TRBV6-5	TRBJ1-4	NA	CASRSGGRGEKLFF	TGTGCCAGCAGGTCAGGGGGGCGCGGTGAAAAACTGTTTTTT
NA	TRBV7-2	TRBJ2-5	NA	CASSFLGGALETQYF	TGTGCCAGCAGCTTCTTAGGGGGGGCCCTCGAGACCCAGTACTTC
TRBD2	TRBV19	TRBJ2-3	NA	CASNPRAGSTDTQYF	TGTGCCAGTAACCCCAGAGCGGGAAGCACAGATACGCAGTATTTT
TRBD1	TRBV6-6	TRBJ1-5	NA	CASGGRGPVGQPQHF	TGTGCCAGCGGGGGCAGGGGGCCGGTGGGTCAGCCCCAGCATTTT
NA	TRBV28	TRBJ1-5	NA	CASSPTVNQPQHF	TGTGCCAGCAGTCCGACAGTCAATCAGCCCCAGCATTTT
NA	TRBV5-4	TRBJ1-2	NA	CASSLGRGWGGYTF	TGTGCCAGCAGCTTGGGAAGGGGTTGGGGTGGCTACACCTTC
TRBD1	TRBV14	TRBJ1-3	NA	CASSLGQPYSGNTIYF	TGTGCCAGCAGCCTGGGACAGCCTTACTCTGGAAACACCATATATTTT
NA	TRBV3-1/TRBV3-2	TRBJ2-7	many	CASSPQGAEQYF	TGTGCCAGCAGCCCTCAAGGGGCCGAGCAGTACTTC
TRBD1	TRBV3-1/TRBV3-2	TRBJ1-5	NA	CASSRGQGQPQHF	TGTGCCAGCAGCCGGGGACAGGGACAGCCCCAGCATTTT
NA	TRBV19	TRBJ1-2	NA	CASSKFETANYGYTF	TGTGCCAGTAGTAAGTTTGAGACAGCTAACTATGGCTACACCTTC
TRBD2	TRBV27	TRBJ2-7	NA	CASSHGYGRASIEQYF	TGTGCCAGCAGTCATGGTTACGGGAGGGCCTCAATAGAGCAGTACTTC
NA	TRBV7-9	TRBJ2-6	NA	CASSLRVTGANVLTF	TGTGCCAGCAGCCTCCGGGTAACGGGGGCCAACGTCCTGACTTTC
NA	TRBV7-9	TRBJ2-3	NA	CASGRAHTDTQYF	TGTGCCAGCGGGCGGGCCCACACAGATACGCAGTATTTT
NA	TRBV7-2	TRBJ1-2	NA	CASSEGLSQTRGYTF	TGTGCCAGCAGCGAGGGCCTTTCCCAGACCCGCGGCTACACCTTC
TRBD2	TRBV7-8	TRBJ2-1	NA	CASRPTSGTYNEQFF	TGTGCCAGCAGACCAACTAGCGGCACCTACAATGAGCAGTTCTTC
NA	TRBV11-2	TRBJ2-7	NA	CASSLTIGHEQYF	TGTGCCAGCAGCTTAACAATTGGCCACGAGCAGTACTTC
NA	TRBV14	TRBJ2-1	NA	CASSPRGSSYNEQFF	TGTGCCAGCAGCCCCCGCGGCAGCTCCTACAATGAGCAGTTCTTC
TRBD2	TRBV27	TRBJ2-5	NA	CASSLGGLAVQETQYF	TGTGCCAGCAGTTTAGGAGGACTAGCGGTCCAAGAGACCCAGTACTTC
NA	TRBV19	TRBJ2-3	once	CASSPSGARDTQYF	TGTGCCAGTAGCCCCTCTGGGGCTAGGGATACGCAGTATTTT
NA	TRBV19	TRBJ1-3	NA	CASSWGFGSSGNTIYF	TGTGCCAGTAGTTGGGGCTTCGGGTCCTCTGGAAACACCATATATTTT
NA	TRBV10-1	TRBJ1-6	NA	CASSDDSRCANSPLHF	TGCGCCAGCAGTGATGACAGCCGGTGCGCTAATTCACCCCTCCACTTT
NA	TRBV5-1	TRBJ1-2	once	CASSFGQDGGYTF	TGCGCCAGCAGCTTCGGCCAGGATGGTGGCTACACCTTC
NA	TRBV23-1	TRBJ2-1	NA	CASSRTLYVYNEQFF	TGCGCCAGCAGTCGGACACTGTACGTCTACAATGAGCAGTTCTTC
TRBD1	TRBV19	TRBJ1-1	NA	CAIKDRGRTEAFF	TGTGCCATTAAGGACAGGGGCCGAACTGAAGCTTTCTTT
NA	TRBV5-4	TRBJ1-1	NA	CASSLDLGEDTEAFF	TGTGCCAGCAGCTTGGATTTGGGGGAGGACACTGAAGCTTTCTTT
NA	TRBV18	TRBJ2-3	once	CASSPPGADTQYF	TGTGCCAGCTCACCACCAGGGGCAGATACGCAGTATTTT
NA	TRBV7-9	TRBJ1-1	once	CASRRQRNTEAFF	TGTGCCAGCAGGCGTCAAAGGAACACTGAAGCTTTCTTT
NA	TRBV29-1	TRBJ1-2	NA	CSVEDSRYGYTF	TGCAGCGTTGAAGATAGCAGATATGGCTACACCTTC
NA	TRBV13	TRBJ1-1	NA	CASSGGEGGNKNTEAFF	TGTGCCAGCAGCGGGGGAGAGGGAGGAAACAAGAACACTGAAGCTTTCTTT
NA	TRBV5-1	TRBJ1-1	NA	CASSLDAGNAEAFF	TGCGCCAGCAGCCTGGACGCGGGAAACGCTGAAGCTTTCTTT
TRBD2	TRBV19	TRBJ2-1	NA	CASSIQGTSGEQFF	TGTGCCAGTAGTATTCAGGGTACTAGCGGTGAGCAGTTCTTC
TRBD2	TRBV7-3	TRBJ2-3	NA	CASSSGLAGGSTDTQYF	TGTGCCAGCAGCTCTGGACTAGCGGGGGGCAGCACAGATACGCAGTATTTT
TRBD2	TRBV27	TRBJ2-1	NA	CASSLRPLAGGFPSYNEQFF	TGTGCCAGCAGTTTAAGACCCCTAGCGGGGGGGTTTCCATCCTACAATGAGCAGTTCTTC
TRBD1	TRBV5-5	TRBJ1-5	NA	CASSQTGGDNQPQHF	TGTGCCAGCAGCCAAACAGGGGGCGACAATCAGCCCCAGCATTTT
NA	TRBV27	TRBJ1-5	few	CASSRQEDQPQHF	TGTGCCAGCAGCCGACAGGAGGATCAGCCCCAGCATTTT
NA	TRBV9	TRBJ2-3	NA	CASSVATLGTDTQYF	TGTGCCAGCAGCGTAGCGACTTTGGGCACAGATACGCAGTATTTT
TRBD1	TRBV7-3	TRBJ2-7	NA	CASSVQGSGEQYF	TGTGCCAGCAGCGTACAGGGGTCGGGCGAGCAGTACTTC
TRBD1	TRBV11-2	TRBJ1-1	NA	CASSLDRGTGGAFF	TGTGCCAGCAGCTTAGACCGGGGCACAGGGGGAGCTTTCTTT
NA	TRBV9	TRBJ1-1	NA	CASSVLGGWRMRTEAFF	TGTGCCAGCAGCGTATTAGGAGGGTGGAGGATGCGCACTGAAGCTTTCTTT
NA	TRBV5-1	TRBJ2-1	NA	CASSLARTKQDEQFF	TGCGCCAGCAGCCTTGCCCGGACTAAGCAGGATGAGCAGTTCTTC
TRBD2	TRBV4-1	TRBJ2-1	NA	CASSQYQGQPGLAAPNNEQFF	TGCGCCAGCAGCCAATACCAGGGGCAGCCGGGACTAGCGGCGCCTAACAATGAGCAGTTCTTC
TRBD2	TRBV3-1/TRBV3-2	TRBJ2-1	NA	CASSLRLAGRHNEQFF	TGTGCCAGCAGCCTCCGACTAGCGGGGCGGCACAATGAGCAGTTCTTC
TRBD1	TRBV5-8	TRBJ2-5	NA	CASSPGTVRQETQYF	TGTGCCAGCAGCCCCGGGACAGTCCGCCAAGAGACCCAGTACTTC
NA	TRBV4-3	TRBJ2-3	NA	CASSQDRNTDTQYF	TGCGCCAGCAGCCAAGACAGAAACACAGATACGCAGTATTTT
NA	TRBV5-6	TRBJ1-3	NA	CASSAPRGSGNTIYF	TGTGCCAGCAGCGCCCCGCGGGGGTCTGGAAACACCATATATTTT
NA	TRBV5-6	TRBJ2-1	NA	CASSYGLAESYNEQFF	TGTGCCAGCAGCTACGGTTTGGCGGAATCCTACAATGAGCAGTTCTTC
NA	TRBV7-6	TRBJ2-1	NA	CASSQGAVQRDEQFF	TGTGCCAGCAGCCAAGGTGCGGTTCAGCGAGATGAGCAGTTCTTC
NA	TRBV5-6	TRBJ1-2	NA	CASSLVSYGYTF	TGTGCCAGCAGCTTGGTCTCTTATGGCTACACCTTC